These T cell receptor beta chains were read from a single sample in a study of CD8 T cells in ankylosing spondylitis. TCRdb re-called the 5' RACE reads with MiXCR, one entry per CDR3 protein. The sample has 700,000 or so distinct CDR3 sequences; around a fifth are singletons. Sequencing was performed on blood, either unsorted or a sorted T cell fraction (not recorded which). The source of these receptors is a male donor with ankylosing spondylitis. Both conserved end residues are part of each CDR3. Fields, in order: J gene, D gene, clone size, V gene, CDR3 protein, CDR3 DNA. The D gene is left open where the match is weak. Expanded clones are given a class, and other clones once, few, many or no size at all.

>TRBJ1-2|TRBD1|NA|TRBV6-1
CASSLRTGGLEGYTF
TGTGCCAGCAGTCTTCGGACAGGGGGGCTCGAGGGCTACACCTTC
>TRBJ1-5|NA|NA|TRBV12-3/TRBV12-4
CASSLSGRSNQPQHF
TGTGCCAGCAGTTTATCTGGGCGTAGCAATCAGCCCCAGCATTTT
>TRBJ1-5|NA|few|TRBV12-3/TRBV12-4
CASSPLGGNQPQHF
TGTGCCAGCAGTCCCCTCGGAGGCAATCAGCCCCAGCATTTT
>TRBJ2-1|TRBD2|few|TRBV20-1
CSARTGLGPREQFF
TGCAGTGCTAGAACCGGACTAGGCCCACGCGAGCAGTTCTTC
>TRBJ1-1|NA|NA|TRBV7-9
CASSFEGTRNTEAFF
TGTGCCAGCAGCTTTGAAGGGACTAGGAACACTGAAGCTTTCTTT
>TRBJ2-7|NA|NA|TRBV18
CASSPTYREGQYF
TGTGCCAGCTCACCGACGTACCGGGAAGGGCAGTACTTC
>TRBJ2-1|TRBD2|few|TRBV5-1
CASSPRTSIDEQFF
TGCGCCAGCAGCCCCCGGACTAGTATCGATGAGCAGTTCTTC
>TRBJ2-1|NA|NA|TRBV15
CATSVIYNEQFF
TGTGCCACCAGCGTAATTTACAATGAGCAGTTCTTC
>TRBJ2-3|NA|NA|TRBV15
CATSWKGADTQYF
TGTGCCACCAGCTGGAAAGGGGCAGATACGCAGTATTTT
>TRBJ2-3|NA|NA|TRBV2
CASSASPASTDTQYF
TGTGCCAGCAGCGCCTCCCCGGCTAGCACAGATACGCAGTATTTT
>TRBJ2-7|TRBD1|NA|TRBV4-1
CASSQEGQGRSYEQYF
TGCGCCAGCAGCCAAGAGGGACAGGGGCGCTCCTACGAGCAGTACTTC
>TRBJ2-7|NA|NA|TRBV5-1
CASSFQGVGVSYEQYF
TGCGCCAGCAGCTTTCAAGGGGTCGGAGTCTCCTACGAGCAGTACTTC
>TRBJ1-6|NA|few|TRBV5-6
CASSSLRRNSPLHF
TGTGCCAGCAGCTCCCTGCGGAGGAATTCACCCCTCCACTTT
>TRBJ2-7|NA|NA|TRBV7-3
CASSLGTTPYEQYF
TGTGCCAGCAGCTTAGGCACAACCCCCTACGAGCAGTACTTC
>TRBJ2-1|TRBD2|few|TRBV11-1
CASSLDRRVGRAAYNEQFF
TGTGCCAGCAGCTTAGACCGTAGAGTGGGGAGGGCCGCCTACAATGAGCAGTTCTTC
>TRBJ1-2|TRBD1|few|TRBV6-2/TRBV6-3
CASSFGQGARGYTF
TGTGCCAGCAGTTTCGGACAGGGGGCGCGTGGCTACACCTTC
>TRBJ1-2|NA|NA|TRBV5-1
CASSSRGAEGYTF
TGCGCCAGCAGCTCCCGGGGGGCGGAGGGCTACACCTTC
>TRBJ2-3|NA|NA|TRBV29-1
CSVEYPGPITDTQYF
TGCAGCGTTGAATACCCGGGACCAATCACAGATACGCAGTATTTT
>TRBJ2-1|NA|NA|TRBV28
CASSSTRLSGLSYNEQFF
TGTGCCAGCAGTTCCACTCGGTTATCGGGACTTTCGTACAATGAGCAGTTCTTC
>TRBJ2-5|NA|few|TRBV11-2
CASSLQGKVLETQYF
TGTGCCAGCAGCTTACAGGGTAAAGTTCTAGAGACCCAGTACTTC
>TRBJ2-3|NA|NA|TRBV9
CASSVGIPDTQYF
TGTGCCAGTAGCGTAGGCATTCCAGATACGCAGTATTTT
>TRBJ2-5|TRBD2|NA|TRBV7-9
CASSFSTSGGGETQYF
TGTGCCAGCAGCTTTTCGACTAGCGGGGGCGGGGAGACCCAGTACTTC
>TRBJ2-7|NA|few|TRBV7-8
CASSLGVEAREEQYF
TGTGCCAGCAGCTTAGGTGTCGAGGCCCGGGAGGAGCAGTACTTC
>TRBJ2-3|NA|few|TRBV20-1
CSAGTMDTQYF
TGCAGTGCCGGGACCATGGATACGCAGTATTTT
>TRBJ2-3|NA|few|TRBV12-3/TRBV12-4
CASSPFPRGKPSADTQYF
TGTGCCAGCAGTCCCTTCCCTCGAGGAAAACCTTCGGCAGATACGCAGTATTTT
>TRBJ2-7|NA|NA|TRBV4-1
CASSQEKHSYEQYF
TGCGCCAGCAGCCAAGAAAAGCACTCCTACGAGCAGTACTTC
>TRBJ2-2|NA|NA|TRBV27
CASSFRREAGELFF
TGTGCCAGCAGTTTCCGCAGGGAGGCCGGGGAGCTGTTTTTT
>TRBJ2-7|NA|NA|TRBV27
CASSFMSSLDEQYF
TGTGCCAGCAGTTTTATGTCGTCACTTGACGAGCAGTACTTC
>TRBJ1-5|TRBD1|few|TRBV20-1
CSARHSGTGHEQPQHF
TGCAGTGCTAGACACTCCGGGACAGGGCACGAACAGCCCCAGCATTTT
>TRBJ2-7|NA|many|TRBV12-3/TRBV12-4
CASTPEGSYEQYF
TGTGCCAGCACTCCCGAGGGGTCCTACGAGCAGTACTTC
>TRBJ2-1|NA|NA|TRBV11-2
CASSLQGPNNEQFF
TGTGCCAGCAGCTTACAGGGACCTAACAATGAGCAGTTCTTC
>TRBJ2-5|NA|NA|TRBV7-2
CASGLLTGPGETQYF
TGTGCCAGCGGCCTATTAACCGGTCCGGGAGAGACCCAGTACTTC
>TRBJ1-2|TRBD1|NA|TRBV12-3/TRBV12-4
CASSQQGRNGYTF
TGTGCCAGCAGTCAACAGGGGAGGAATGGCTACACCTTC
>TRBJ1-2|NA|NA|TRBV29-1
CSVEFGGPYGYTF
TGCAGCGTTGAATTTGGGGGACCTTATGGCTACACCTTC
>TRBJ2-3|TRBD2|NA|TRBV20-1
CSARTSGRRLTDTQYF
TGCAGTGCTAGGACTAGCGGGAGGAGGCTAACAGATACGCAGTATTTT
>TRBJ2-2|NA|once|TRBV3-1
CASSPHSWGELFF
TGTGCCAGCAGTCCCCATAGCTGGGGGGAGCTGTTTTTT
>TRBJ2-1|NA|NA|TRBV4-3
CASSPRRRNEQFF
TGCGCCAGCAGCCCGAGGAGGAGGAATGAGCAGTTCTTC
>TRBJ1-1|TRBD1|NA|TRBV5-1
CASSSGTGVWGHTEAFF
TGCGCCAGCAGCTCCGGGACAGGGGTTTGGGGCCACACTGAAGCTTTCTTT
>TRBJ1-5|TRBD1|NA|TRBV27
CASSLVPDRGGNQPQHF
TGTGCCAGCAGTTTGGTCCCCGACAGGGGGGGTAATCAGCCCCAGCATTTT
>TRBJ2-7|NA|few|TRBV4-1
CASSQEDSRSYEQYF
TGCGCCAGCAGCCAAGAAGACAGCCGCTCCTACGAGCAGTACTTC
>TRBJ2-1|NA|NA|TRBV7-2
CASSSTGGYGSNEQFF
TGTGCCAGCAGCTCCACTGGGGGCTATGGGTCCAATGAGCAGTTCTTC
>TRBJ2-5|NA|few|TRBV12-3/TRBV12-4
CASRARSVETQYF
TGTGCCAGCAGAGCCAGGTCGGTCGAGACCCAGTACTTC
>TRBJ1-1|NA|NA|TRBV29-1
CSVLMGTEAFF
TGCAGCGTCCTCATGGGAACTGAAGCTTTCTTT
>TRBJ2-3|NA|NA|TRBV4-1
CASSQVTNTDTQYF
TGCGCCAGCAGCCAAGTGACGAACACAGATACGCAGTATTTT
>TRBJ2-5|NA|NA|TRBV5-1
CASSLDLQETQYF
TGCGCCAGCAGCCTTGACCTGCAAGAGACCCAGTACTTC
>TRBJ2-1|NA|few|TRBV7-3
CASSLIAGTADNEQFF
TGTGCCAGCAGCTTAATAGCTGGGACGGCCGACAATGAGCAGTTCTTC
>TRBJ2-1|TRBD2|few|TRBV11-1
CASSPKGTSGRAPYNEQFF
TGTGCCAGCAGCCCCAAAGGGACTAGCGGGAGGGCACCCTACAATGAGCAGTTCTTC
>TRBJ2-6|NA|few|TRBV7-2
CASSLASSGANVLTF
TGTGCCAGCAGCTTGGCCAGCTCTGGGGCCAACGTCCTGACTTTC
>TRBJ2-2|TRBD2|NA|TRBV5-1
CASSWRTSGGHGTGELFF
TGCGCCAGCAGCTGGAGGACTAGCGGGGGGCACGGCACCGGGGAGCTGTTTTTT
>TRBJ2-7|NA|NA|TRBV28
CALAANYRGEQYF
TGTGCCCTGGCGGCCAACTACCGGGGAGAGCAGTACTTC
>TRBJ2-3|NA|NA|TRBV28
CASLRGLGAGGTDTQYF
TGTGCCAGCCTCAGGGGGCTAGGAGCGGGAGGAACAGATACGCAGTATTTT
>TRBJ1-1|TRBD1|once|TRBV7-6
CASSRNRGPMNTEAFF
TGTGCCAGCAGCCGCAACAGGGGACCGATGAACACTGAAGCTTTCTTT
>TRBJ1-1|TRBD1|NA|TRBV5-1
CASSIGTATEAFF
TGCGCCAGCAGCATAGGGACAGCCACTGAAGCTTTCTTT
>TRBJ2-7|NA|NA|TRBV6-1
CASSEAPGYYEQYF
TGTGCCAGCAGTGAAGCCCCAGGGTACTACGAGCAGTACTTC
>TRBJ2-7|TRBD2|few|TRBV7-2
CASSLASGEYYEQYF
TGTGCCAGCAGCTTAGCTAGCGGGGAATACTACGAGCAGTACTTC